The entry that follows covers one TCR beta chain sequence. These data are taken from a study of T cell responses to AZD1222 COVID-19 vaccine. This CDR3 contains 15 residues. The germline V gene encodes CDR1 SGHTA and CDR2 FQGNSA. V lost 0 bases to trimming and J lost 1 base, with 6 bases between them. This table comes from immunoSEQ multiplex PCR, and its TCRdb copy is limited to in-frame clones, with some not included. Of 95,000 to 150,000 clones listed, around 90% were seen once; the top ten hold 25% to 30%. The chain recombines TRBV7-2 with TRBJ2-2; D not certain. The sample was peripheral blood, taken on day 0 of AZD1222 vaccination. The source is an adult in good health. CDR3 protein: CASSLAAGNTGELFF. For the CDR3, the DNA is TGTGCCAGCAGCTTAGCGGCAGGGAACACCGGGGAGCTGTTTTTT. Filled out from reference TRBV7-2 and TRBJ2-2, the complete variable domain reads GAGVSQSPSNKVTEKGKDVELRCDPISGHTALYWYRQSLGQGLEFLIYFQGNSAPDKSGLPSDRFSAERTGGSVSTLTIQRTQQEDSAVYLCASSLAAGNTGELFFGEGSRLTVL.